The clone carrying this T cell receptor beta chain has only a few counts. The antigen is undetermined. The data belong to a study of beta chain features in type 1 diabetes. Overall study: Examined across all samples were almost 110 million sorted cells. Study results and caveats: Patients with type 1 diabetes carried fewer insertions and had more deletions at their VDJ junctions.

Isolated RNA was reverse transcribed in full, so expressed TCRB transcripts were sequenced. TCRdb keeps only in-frame clones here, not all; method: immunoSEQ multiplex PCR. The sample records about 900,000 clones, 17% being singletons. V dropped 0 bases and J dropped 7 bases, with 12 bases sitting between them. This CDR3 contains 15 residues. The germline V gene has CDR1 SEHNR and CDR2 FQNEAQ (reference sequence). Naive, central memory, regulatory and stem cell-like memory cells within the CD4+ compartment were sorted using CD45RO/CCR7/CD25/CD127/CD95/CD27. All sorted populations exceeded 95% purity. The source is a woman under 30 in good health. The source material was naive CD4+ T cells from blood. The chain recombines TRBV7-9 with TRBJ1-4, with D possibly TRBD1 on 6 matching bases. The CDR3 DNA is TGTGCCAGCAGCTTAGCCTCCGGGGGGGCTGAAAAACTGTTTTTT. Amino acid sequence: CASSLASGGAEKLFF.